A single sample gave rise to the 3 T cell receptor beta chains below, sequenced in a study of follicular helper T cells after annual influenza vaccination. Profiling relied on immunoSEQ multiplex PCR, and the TCRdb table lists in-frame clones only, not all of them. The repertoire includes 85 to 120 clones, approximately 86% of them detected once, and 13% sits in the top ten. Regarding time point: 2015-2016 season, pre-vaccination. The specimen was CXCR5+ CD38+ circulating T follicular helper cells from blood, collected on the day of influenza vaccination. Subset described: circulating Tfh, non-naive CD4+CXCR5+PD-1+ (ICOS+CD38+ or ICOS-CD38-). These receptors were taken from an adult who received the influenza vaccine.

The chain is built from TRBV4-2 and TRBJ2-1; no clear D gene. The CDR3 loop spans 14 amino acids. Trimming removed 1 base at V and 6 bases at J, with 10 bases between. Per germline, CDR1 LGHNA and CDR2 YNFKEQ. CDR3 sequence: CASSQGGTANEQFF. Here the CDR3 DNA reads TGTGCCAGCAGCCAAGGGGGAACGGCCAATGAGCAGTTCTTC.

The chain recombines TRBV7-2 with TRBJ1-1; D perhaps matches TRBD1 (6 bases). The CDR3 consists of 17 residues. Trimming left V 5 bases short and J 3 bases short, with 22 bases between. Germline V gives CDR1 SGHTA, CDR2 FQGNSA. DNA for the CDR3: TGTGCCAGCAGCAAGGGGCCGTTAGGACAGCCCGACACTGAAGCTTTCTTT. Translation gives CASSKGPLGQPDTEAFF.

The table lists this clone with a few counts. The chain carries TRBV5-1 and TRBJ2-7; TRBD2 matches at 9 bases. Germline lookup yields CDR1 SGHRS and CDR2 YFSETQ. The CDR3 covers 15 residues. The V segment lost 0 bases and the J segment 2 bases; nucleotides outside the gene matches: 3. The CDR3 protein is CASSLDSGSAYEQYF. CDR3 DNA: TGCGCCAGCAGCTTGGATAGCGGGAGCGCCTACGAGCAGTACTTC.